The 27 T cell receptor beta chains below were found in one sample sequenced in a study of identical twins. TCRdb reprocessed the 5' RACE reads with MiXCR, giving one entry per CDR3 protein. The data hold 600,000 to 700,000 distinct CDR3 sequences, with approximately 21% observed a single time. These sequences were also reported in another study, on T cells expressing NK-cell markers.

Sequenced material: PBMCs. The receptors derive from a woman between 18 and 29 years old in good health.

This sequence joins TRBV20-1 and TRBJ1-3, with D uncertain. The V gene's germline CDR1 is DFQATT and CDR2 SNEGSKA (reference sequence). Trimming took off 6 bases at V and 4 bases at J, with 13 bases between the two ends. The CDR3 is 13 amino acids. CDR3 residues: CSARSTPGNTIYF. The CDR3 coding sequence is TGCAGTGCGAGGAGTACTCCCGGAAACACCATATATTTT.

This clonotype was counted a few times. This chain joins TRBV27 and TRBJ2-7, with 11 positions matching TRBD1. V was pared by 3 bases and J by 6 bases, with 7 bases of the junction left unmatched. This CDR3 has 15 residues. The V gene's germline CDR1 is MNHEY and CDR2 SMNVEV (reference sequence). The CDR3 loop is CASSFSDRGRIEQYF. The DNA for the CDR3 is TGTGCCAGCAGTTTTTCGGACAGGGGGCGGATCGAGCAGTACTTC.

The chain links TRBV11-3 to TRBJ2-3; TRBD1 agrees at 9 bases. CDR3 length: 17 amino acids. The J segment lost 5 bases and the V segment lost 0 bases, leaving 9 bases of the junction unmatched. Per the germline V gene, CDR1 is SGHNT and CDR2 is YENEEA. DNA for the CDR3: TGTGCCAGCAGCTTAGAATACCGGGACAGGGAGGGAGATACGCAGTATTTT. Translation: CASSLEYRDREGDTQYF.

This clonotype was counted a few times. This chain links TRBV7-3 with TRBJ2-7; the match to TRBD1 covers 7 bases. Per germline, CDR1 SGHTA and CDR2 FQGTGA. Trimming took 5 bases from V and 6 from J; bases not matched to a gene: 7. This CDR3 is built from 13 residues. This CDR3 reads CASSPTGLGEQYF. CDR3 nucleotides: TGTGCCAGCAGCCCGACAGGGCTCGGCGAGCAGTACTTC.

This clonotype was found a few times. The V call is TRBV10-3, the J call TRBJ2-5, with 8 bases matching TRBD1. CDR3 size: 14 residues. Germline CDR1 is ENHRY and CDR2 is SYGVKD. V shed 4 bases, J shed 2 bases, and the junction held 3 bases outside the gene matches. The chain's CDR3 is CAISGQGKQETQYF. As DNA, the CDR3 is TGTGCCATCAGTGGACAGGGGAAACAAGAGACCCAGTACTTC.

The chain uses TRBV5-8 and TRBJ2-1, with 11 bases aligning to TRBD1. Germline V gives CDR1 SGHTS, CDR2 YDEGEE. This CDR3 comprises 15 residues. V lost 9 bases and J lost 8; bases outside the gene matches: 13. In nucleotides, the CDR3 is TGTGCCATCCACACCGGGACAGGGGGTGTGGATGAGCAGTTCTTC. It is translated as CAIHTGTGGVDEQFF. Combining the CDR3 with reference TRBV5-8 and TRBJ2-1 gives the whole variable domain EAGVTQSPTHLIKTRGQQATLRCSPISGHTSVYWYQQALGLGLQFLLWYDEGEERNRGNFPPRFSGRQFPNYSSELNVNALELEDSALYLCAIHTGTGGVDEQFFGPGTRLTVL.

As regards this clonotype: The conserved phenylalanine or tryptophan normally closing the CDR3 is absent here, so this likely arose from a read error. The chain links TRBV2 to TRBJ2-5; 8 bases map to TRBD2. Germline CDR1 SNHLY, CDR2 FYNNEI. This CDR3 region has 15 residues. The junction had 7 bases not matched to a gene; V was cut back by 6 bases and J by 1 base. For the CDR3, the DNA is TGTGCCAGCAGAATAGCGGGAATTAGCCAAGAGACCCAGTACCTC. Residues: CASRIAGISQETQYL.

The gene calls are TRBV2 and TRBJ2-1; D call uncertain. This CDR3 spans 12 amino acids. V lost 1 base to trimming and J lost 4 bases, with 2 bases between them. Per germline, CDR1 SNHLY and CDR2 FYNNEI. CDR3 amino acids: CASSEDYNEQFF. The CDR3 coding sequence is TGTGCCAGCAGTGAAGATTACAATGAGCAGTTCTTC.

The V gene is TRBV29-1, the J gene TRBJ2-5; D might be TRBD1 or TRBD2, each matching 5 bases. Germline V lookup: CDR1 SQVTM, CDR2 ANQGSEA. Deletions cut 7 bases from V and 4 bases from J, with 13 bases between. This CDR3 has 12 residues. DNA of the CDR3: TGCAGCGGACGGAGTGGGGGAGAGACCCAGTACTTC. Its translation is CSGRSGGETQYF. The full variable domain, with the rest looked up from reference TRBV29-1 and TRBJ2-5, is SAVISQKPSRDICQRGTSLTIQCQVDSQVTMMFWYRQQPGQSLTLIATANQGSEATYESGFVIDKFPISRPNLTFSTLTVSNMSPEDSSIYLCSGRSGGETQYFGPGTRLLVL.

This chain uses TRBV10-3 with TRBJ2-1; D is unresolved. The germline V gene encodes CDR1 ENHRY and CDR2 SYGVKD. CDR3 length: 14 residues. The V end was cut by 2 bases, the J end by 3 bases, with 8 bases between. CDR3 in amino acids: CAISEDVSYNEQFF. The CDR3 nucleotides read TGTGCCATCAGTGAGGACGTTAGCTACAATGAGCAGTTCTTC.

This clonotype was seen at least ten times. The chain links TRBV20-1 to TRBJ2-2; 14 nucleotides line up with TRBD2. V was pared by 1 base and J by 4 bases, with 8 bases of the junction left unmatched. Germline loops: CDR1 DFQATT, CDR2 SNEGSKA (reference sequence). The CDR3 is 18 amino acids. The CDR3 loop reads CSARVGTSGRSFTGELFF. CDR3 bases: TGCAGTGCTAGAGTGGGGACTAGCGGGAGAAGTTTCACCGGGGAGCTGTTTTTT.

This clonotype showed up many times. This chain links TRBV5-1 with TRBJ2-2, with D possibly matching TRBD1 (6 bases). Germline CDR1 reads SGHRS; CDR2 reads YFSETQ. The CDR3 is made up of 15 amino acids. V was cut by 5 bases and J by 1 base, with 12 bases left in between. CDR3 amino acids: CASRRTAQNTGELFF. As DNA, the CDR3 is TGCGCCAGCAGAAGGACAGCTCAGAACACCGGGGAGCTGTTTTTT. Based on the CDR3 plus reference TRBV5-1 and TRBJ2-2, the full variable domain is KAGVTQTPRYLIKTRGQQVTLSCSPISGHRSVSWYQQTPGQGLQFLFEYFSETQRNKGNFPGRFSGRQFSNSRSEMNVSTLELGDSALYLCASRRTAQNTGELFFGEGSRLTVL.

The gene calls are TRBV5-1 and TRBJ2-7, with D tentatively TRBD1 (5 bases). CDR1 and CDR2 from the germline V gene are SGHRS and YFSETQ. The CDR3 spans 12 residues. V gave up 7 bases and J gave up 5 bases, with 13 bases separating them. In DNA, the CDR3 is TGCGCCAGCGGCCAGACAGCGCACGAGCAGTACTTC. It yields the protein CASGQTAHEQYF.

The genes are TRBV12-3 or TRBV12-4 and TRBJ1-2; D might be TRBD1 (6 bases). The CDR3 is 15 residues long. Trimming removed 6 bases at V and 2 bases at J, with 16 bases between. The CDR3 is CASRGRGRVNYGYTF. CDR3 in DNA: TGTGCCAGCAGAGGCCGGGGGCGCGTAAACTATGGCTACACCTTC.

The sample holds a few counts of this clonotype. The CDR3 protein is CASSPWTRTDSYNEQFF. Here the CDR3 DNA reads TGTGCCAGCAGTCCCTGGACTAGAACAGACTCCTACAATGAGCAGTTCTTC. The chain employs TRBV27 and TRBJ2-1; 7 nucleotides match TRBD2. The germline V gene has CDR1 MNHEY and CDR2 SMNVEV (reference sequence). This CDR3 region has 17 residues. J lost 0 bases, V lost 5 bases, and 10 bases had no gene match.

This chain links TRBV12-3 or TRBV12-4 with TRBJ2-2; no firm D call. This CDR3 has 15 amino acids. V lost 5 bases and J lost 1, with 11 bases in between. The CDR3 sequence: CASSPLLVNTGELFF. DNA of the CDR3: TGTGCCAGCAGTCCCCTTCTTGTGAACACCGGGGAGCTGTTTTTT.

This chain links TRBV30 with TRBJ2-1, with D perhaps matching TRBD2 (5 bases). Trimming pared 3 bases from V and 0 bases from J, leaving 18 bases between. CDR3 length: 17 amino acids. Germline CDR1 is GTSNPN and CDR2 is SVGIG (reference sequence). CDR3 coding DNA: TGTGCCTGGAGCGCAACCCGGGGAAGACGCTCCTACAATGAGCAGTTCTTC. It specifies CAWSATRGRRSYNEQFF.

The chain has TRBV5-6 and TRBJ2-1, with TRBD2 identical over 10 bases. Germline CDR1 and CDR2: SGHDT and YYEEEE. The V and J ends lost 5 bases and 8 bases, in that order; junction bases with no gene match: 10. This CDR3 has 15 amino acids. The CDR3 DNA sequence: TGTGCCAGCAGAGCCAGCGGGAGGGCCGGGGATGAGCAGTTCTTC. Translated, it gives CASRASGRAGDEQFF.

The sample holds a few counts of this clonotype. The rearrangement links TRBV12-3 or TRBV12-4 to TRBJ2-2, with 8 bases fitting TRBD2. The CDR3 is 20 amino acids. Trimming at V came to 5 bases and at J to 0 bases, leaving 17 bases not matched to a gene. The DNA of the CDR3 is TGTGCCAGCAGTCCCCAAAGGCTCCAGCGGGGGACCTCGAACACCGGGGAGCTGTTTTTT. Protein sequence: CASSPQRLQRGTSNTGELFF.

The chain is built from TRBV7-9 and TRBJ2-7, with TRBD1 matching 9 bases. V trimming: 2 bases; J trimming: 4 bases; junction bases outside the gene matches: 6. The CDR3 is 15 residues long. The V gene's germline CDR1 is SEHNR and CDR2 FQNEAQ (reference sequence). CDR3 protein: CASSLITGGLYEQYF. The CDR3 coding sequence is TGTGCCAGCAGCTTAATAACAGGGGGCTTGTACGAGCAGTACTTC.

This clonotype was counted a few times. This chain links TRBV12-3 or TRBV12-4 with TRBJ1-2; 10 bases are a match to TRBD1. Unmatched junction bases numbered 20, after V lost 7 bases and J lost 3 bases. The CDR3 consists of 19 residues. This chain's CDR3 is CASKRTGGILFQEHYGYTF. The CDR3 DNA reads TGTGCCAGCAAGAGGACAGGGGGTATACTGTTCCAGGAACACTATGGCTACACCTTC.

This clonotype was seen many times. The chain has TRBV9 and TRBJ2-1; the D is unclear. Trimming removed 2 bases from V and 7 bases from J, with 10 bases in between. CDR1 is SGDLS and CDR2 is YYNGEE in the germline V gene. CDR3 size: 13 residues. In DNA form, the CDR3 reads TGTGCCAGCAGCGTCATCTTGTCGAATGAGCAGTTCTTC. This translates into CASSVILSNEQFF.

This chain's CDR3 is CSARPGTGVANEKLFF. The CDR3 region has the DNA TGCAGTGCTAGGCCCGGGACAGGGGTGGCTAATGAAAAACTGTTTTTT. The chain is built from TRBV20-1 and TRBJ1-4; 10 positions agree with TRBD1. V lost 3 bases to trimming and J lost 3 bases; unmatched junction nucleotides: 7. Germline lookup yields CDR1 DFQATT and CDR2 SNEGSKA (reference sequence). The CDR3 is 16 amino acids.

The table lists this clonotype with a few counts. The chain recombines TRBV4-3 with TRBJ2-1; 8 bases align to TRBD2. CDR3 length: 16 residues. Germline V gives CDR1 LGHNA, CDR2 YSLEER. V was clipped by 3 bases and J by 4 bases; unmatched bases: 8. In DNA form, the CDR3 reads TGCGCCAGCAGCCACGTCGGGAGGGGGGTTTACAATGAGCAGTTCTTC. Translating gives CASSHVGRGVYNEQFF.

The chain employs TRBV12-3 or TRBV12-4 and TRBJ2-1; D is undetermined. Trimming left V 6 bases short and J 15 bases short, with 15 bases between. The CDR3 runs to 11 residues. CDR3 nucleotide sequence: TGTGCCAGCAGCTATCGCCCTCCCCTGTTCTTC. This encodes CASSYRPPLFF.

The chain is built from TRBV9 and TRBJ2-3, with 10 bases matching TRBD2. Losses at the gene ends were 3 bases for V and 4 bases for J; bases not matched to a gene: 8. From germline, CDR1 is SGDLS and CDR2 YYNGEE. CDR3 size: 16 residues. As DNA, the CDR3 is TGTGCCAGCAGCGCCCAGGTAGCGGGGGGATCAGATACGCAGTATTTT. It specifies CASSAQVAGGSDTQYF.

This clonotype was seen repeatedly, ten times or more. The chain carries TRBV7-2 and TRBJ2-7; no firm D call. V lost 5 bases, J lost 4 bases, and 9 bases lay in between. This CDR3 is built from 12 residues. Per the germline V gene, CDR1 is SGHTA and CDR2 is FQGNSA. The CDR3 loop reads CASSHDRYEQYF. The CDR3 nucleotides read TGTGCCAGCAGCCATGATCGTTACGAGCAGTACTTC.